The next 10 T cell receptor beta chains were all read from a single sample in a study of blood T cell repertoires in COVID-19. Data came from immunoSEQ multiplex PCR; TCRdb stores just in-frame clones and leaves some out. Of some 150,000 clones in the sample, around 83% were seen once. Input material: peripheral blood. The receptors originated from a woman aged 45-59 years with acute or convalescent COVID-19.

V is TRBV19 and J is TRBJ2-6; 8 nucleotides match TRBD1. V was clipped by 4 bases and J by 0 bases; unmatched bases: 8. Germline loops: CDR1 LNHDA, CDR2 SQIVND (reference sequence). CDR3 length equals 18 residues. CDR3 bases: TGTGCCAGTAGTACGACCGGGACAGGTAGCTCTGGGGCCAACGTCCTGACTTTC. Its protein product is CASSTTGTGSSGANVLTF.

This chain joins TRBV18 and TRBJ1-1; the D gene is possibly TRBD1 (5 bases). Germline V gene data show CDR1 as KGHSH and CDR2 as LQKENI. The ends were cut back, 3 bases at V and 1 base at J, with 9 bases in the middle. The CDR3 loop spans 14 amino acids. In nucleotides, the CDR3 is TGTGCCAGCTCACCGGGGCTTTCGAACACTGAAGCTTTCTTT. It is translated as CASSPGLSNTEAFF.

The rearrangement uses TRBV7-2 and TRBJ1-1; tentative D call: TRBD1 (6 bases). The germline V gene has CDR1 SGHTA and CDR2 FQGNSA. Trimming cost V 5 bases and J 5 bases, with 18 bases left between them. CDR3 length: 15 amino acids. The CDR3 reads CASSLKVPQGTEAFF. The CDR3 region has the DNA TGTGCCAGCAGCCTTAAGGTTCCTCAGGGGACTGAAGCTTTCTTT. Using reference TRBV7-2 and TRBJ1-1 for the parts outside the CDR3, the full variable domain is GAGVSQSPSNKVTEKGKDVELRCDPISGHTALYWYRQSLGQGLEFLIYFQGNSAPDKSGLPSDRFSAERTGGSVSTLTIQRTQQEDSAVYLCASSLKVPQGTEAFFGQGTRLTVV.

In this sample, this clone turned up once. V and J are TRBV21-1 and TRBJ1-6. TRBV21-1 is a pseudogene locus. The CDR3 is 15 amino acids. DNA of the CDR3: TGTGCCAGCAGCGCCGATTCGGGGGATAATTCACCCCTCCACTTT. It is translated as CASSADSGDNSPLHF.

J is TRBJ2-7 and V is TRBV4-3; maybe TRBD1 (6 bases). CDR1 is LGHNA and CDR2 is YSLEER in the germline V gene. The CDR3 spans 16 residues. Trimming removed 3 bases at V and 0 bases at J, with 15 bases between. Here the CDR3 reads CASSHEWGQSSYEQYF. The CDR3 DNA follows: TGCGCCAGCAGCCATGAGTGGGGGCAGAGCTCCTACGAGCAGTACTTC.

This chain uses TRBV28 with TRBJ2-7, with D unresolved. Germline CDR1 MDHEN, CDR2 SYDVKM. The V and J ends lost 4 bases and 3 bases respectively, with 4 bases between them. The CDR3 covers 11 residues. The CDR3 coding sequence is TGTGCCAGCAGTTCAGACTACGAGCAGTACTTC. It codes for CASSSDYEQYF.

V and J are TRBV5-1 and TRBJ1-2; D not certain. This CDR3 has 15 residues. Trimming removed 0 bases at V and 3 bases at J, with 12 bases between. Germline loops: CDR1 SGHRS, CDR2 YFSETQ. The CDR3: CASSLGPGTDYGYTF. CDR3 bases: TGCGCCAGCAGCTTGGGCCCGGGTACTGACTATGGCTACACCTTC.

This clone was seen only once. The V call is TRBV6-2 or TRBV6-3, the J call TRBJ2-3; 10 nucleotides agree with TRBD2. J lost 2 bases, V lost 0 bases, and 14 bases had no gene match. Germline CDR1 is MNHEY and CDR2 is SVGEGT. The length of the CDR3 is 20 residues. The CDR3 nucleotides read TGTGCCAGCAGTTACTCTCCTAGCGGGGGCCCTTCGAGGAACACAGATACGCAGTATTTT. Amino acids: CASSYSPSGGPSRNTDTQYF.

The chain joins TRBV7-2 to TRBJ2-3, with 8 bases identical to TRBD2. Germline values: CDR1 SGHTA, CDR2 FQGNSA. This CDR3 has 14 residues. V lost 4 bases, J lost 3 bases, and 3 bases stayed unmatched. CDR3 amino acids: CASSSIAGTDTQYF. The CDR3 coding sequence is TGTGCCAGCAGCTCGATAGCGGGGACAGATACGCAGTATTTT.

The chain recombines TRBV5-1 with TRBJ1-4, with 7 bases fitting TRBD1. V lost 0 bases and J lost 4; bases outside the gene matches: 3. This CDR3 is 15 amino acids long. Germline V lookup: CDR1 SGHRS, CDR2 YFSETQ. CDR3 loop: CASSLDGTVNEKLFF. The CDR3 nucleotides read TGCGCCAGCAGCTTGGACGGGACAGTTAATGAAAAACTGTTTTTT.